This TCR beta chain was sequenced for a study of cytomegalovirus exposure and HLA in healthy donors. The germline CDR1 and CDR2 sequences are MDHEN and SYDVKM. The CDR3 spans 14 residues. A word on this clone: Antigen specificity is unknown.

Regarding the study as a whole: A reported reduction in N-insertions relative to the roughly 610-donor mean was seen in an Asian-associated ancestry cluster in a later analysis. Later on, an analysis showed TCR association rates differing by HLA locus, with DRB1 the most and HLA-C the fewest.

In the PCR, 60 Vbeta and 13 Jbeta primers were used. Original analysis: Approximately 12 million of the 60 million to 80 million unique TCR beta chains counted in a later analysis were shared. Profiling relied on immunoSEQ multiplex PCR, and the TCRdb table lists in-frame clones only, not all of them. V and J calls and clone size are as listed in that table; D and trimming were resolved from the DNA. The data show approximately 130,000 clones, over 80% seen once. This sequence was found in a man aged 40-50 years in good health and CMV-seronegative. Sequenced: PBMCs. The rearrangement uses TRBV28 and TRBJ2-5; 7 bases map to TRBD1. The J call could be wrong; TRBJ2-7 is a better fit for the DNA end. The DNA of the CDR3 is TGTGCCAGCAGCGTGAACAGGGGAGCCTACGAGCAGTACTTC. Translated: CASSVNRGAYEQYF.